This entry lists 26 T cell receptor beta chains sequenced from one sample in a study of blood T cell repertoires in COVID-19. TCRdb's table, derived via immunoSEQ multiplex PCR, lists solely in-frame clones and lacks some. This table has roughly 230,000 clones, nearly 90% appearing once. Input material: peripheral blood. The receptors were sampled from a woman in her fifties or sixties with COVID-19, enrolled during active disease.

The chain joins TRBV7-5 to TRBJ2-6; the table's D call, TRBD1, has no DNA check behind it. TRBV7-5 corresponds to a pseudogene. This CDR3 is 18 amino acids long. The CDR3 DNA sequence: TGTGCCAGTTCGAACCCCGGGACAGGCCTCTCTGGGGCCAACGTCCTGACTTTC. This sequence encodes CASSNPGTGLSGANVLTF.

The chain joins TRBV3-1 (or the pseudogene TRBV3-2) to TRBJ2-5; the match to TRBD1 covers 8 bases. Germline V gene data show CDR1 as LGHDT and CDR2 as YNNKEL (reference sequence). With 3 bases clipped from V and 3 bases from J, the junction kept 6 bases outside the gene matches. CDR3 size: 15 residues. CDR3 in amino acids: CASSQRGQGKETQYF. The CDR3 DNA is TGTGCCAGCAGCCAGCGTGGACAGGGAAAAGAGACCCAGTACTTC.

The chain couples TRBV7-2 to TRBJ1-2; 7 bases agree with TRBD1. The germline V gene encodes CDR1 SGHTA and CDR2 FQGNSA. V shed 3 bases and J 3 bases; nucleotides not matched to a gene: 10. The CDR3 runs 16 residues. The CDR3 region is CASSLMARQGHYGYTF. The DNA of the CDR3 is TGTGCCAGCAGCTTGATGGCCCGACAGGGCCACTATGGCTACACCTTC. Using reference TRBV7-2 and TRBJ1-2 for the parts outside the CDR3, the full variable domain is GAGVSQSPSNKVTEKGKDVELRCDPISGHTALYWYRQSLGQGLEFLIYFQGNSAPDKSGLPSDRFSAERTGGSVSTLTIQRTQQEDSAVYLCASSLMARQGHYGYTFGSGTRLTVV.

The chain combines TRBV5-5 with TRBJ1-4; tentative D call: TRBD1 (5 bases). The germline V gene has CDR1 SGHKS and CDR2 YYEKEE (reference sequence). The CDR3 consists of 14 residues. Trimming removed 1 base at V and 7 bases at J, with 11 bases between. CDR3 bases: TGTGCCAGCAGCTTGTCAGGGCTGCTTGAAAAACTGTTTTTT. Translation gives CASSLSGLLEKLFF.

This chain links TRBV11-1 with TRBJ2-5; the match to TRBD1 covers 8 bases. Germline V gene sequence: CDR1 SGHAT, CDR2 FQDESV (reference sequence). CDR3 length: 14 amino acids. The V and J ends lost 5 bases and 4 bases, in that order; junction bases with no gene match: 6. The CDR3 protein is CASSARTGPETQYF. CDR3 sequence (DNA): TGTGCCAGCAGCGCACGGACAGGGCCAGAGACCCAGTACTTC. Supplemented by reference TRBV11-1 and TRBJ2-5, the full variable domain reads EAEVAQSPRYKITEKSQAVAFWCDPISGHATLYWYRQILGQGPELLVQFQDESVVDDSQLPKDRFSAERLKGVDSTLKIQPAELGDSAMYLCASSARTGPETQYFGPGTRLLVL.

This chain links TRBV6-5 with TRBJ1-2; perhaps TRBD1 as D (6 bases). The CDR3 covers 14 residues. Trimming removed 6 bases at V and 4 bases at J, with 15 bases between. Germline-derived CDR1 and CDR2 are MNHEY and SVGAGI. The CDR3 bases are TGTGCCAGCAGACCGGACAGTCTTCTCTATGGCTACACCTTC. Translating it yields CASRPDSLLYGYTF.

In DNA, the CDR3 is TGTGCCAGTAGTACAATACCGGGACAGGGGGCCCATCAGCCCCAGCATTTT. Its protein product is CASSTIPGQGAHQPQHF. The genes are TRBV19 and TRBJ1-5; 12 nucleotides match TRBD1. V lost 4 bases to trimming and J lost 5 bases; unmatched junction nucleotides: 9. CDR3 length: 17 amino acids. CDR1 is LNHDA, CDR2 SQIVND, per germline (reference sequence).

The chain couples TRBV27 to TRBJ2-3; TRBD1 matches at 8 bases. After removal of 6 bases from V and 4 bases from J, the junction contained 15 bases not matched to a gene. Germline V gives CDR1 MNHEY, CDR2 SMNVEV (reference sequence). This CDR3 has 17 residues. In DNA form, the CDR3 reads TGTGCCAGCAGGCGAAGGGGCAGGGGGCTGTATGCAGATACGCAGTATTTT. It encodes CASRRRGRGLYADTQYF.

The J gene is TRBJ1-2, the V gene TRBV5-1; 8 bases line up with TRBD1. The CDR3 totals 13 residues. In germline, CDR1 is SGHRS, CDR2 YFSETQ. Trimming at V came to 5 bases and at J to 8 bases, leaving 8 bases not matched to a gene. The CDR3 bases are TGCGCCAGCAGTTCCGGACAGGGTAACGGCTACACCTTC. Encoded protein: CASSSGQGNGYTF.

The chain employs TRBV29-1 and TRBJ1-2, with D perhaps matching TRBD1 (5 bases). The CDR3 is 13 amino acids. CDR1 is SQVTM, CDR2 ANQGSEA, per germline. The germline V and J ends were trimmed by 1 base and 2 bases, with 8 bases remaining between them. CDR3 region: CSVEARGNYGYTF. The DNA of the CDR3 is TGCAGCGTTGAAGCTCGGGGGAACTATGGCTACACCTTC.

Here the CDR3 reads CASSPESAGMNTEAFF. In DNA, the CDR3 is TGTGCCAGCTCACCAGAATCAGCGGGGATGAACACTGAAGCTTTCTTT. V is TRBV18 and J is TRBJ1-1; D is unclear. The CDR3 runs to 16 residues. The germline V gene has CDR1 KGHSH and CDR2 LQKENI. V lost 2 bases to trimming and J lost 0 bases, with 13 bases between them.

The chain combines TRBV27 with TRBJ2-2; D perhaps matches TRBD2 (5 bases). This CDR3 is 16 amino acids long. V gave up 5 bases and J gave up 7 bases, with 20 bases separating them. Germline values: CDR1 MNHEY, CDR2 SMNVEV (reference sequence). CDR3 sequence reads: CASSPQRTRAGGELFF. The CDR3 nucleotides are TGTGCCAGCAGTCCCCAACGGACTCGAGCTGGCGGGGAGCTGTTTTTT.

For this clone: At the DNA level, this CDR3 is encoded by other sequences in the same sample as well. CDR3 nucleotides: TGTGCCAGCTCACCATCGACAGTGAACACTGAAGCTTTCTTT. The encoded protein is CASSPSTVNTEAFF. V gene TRBV18 combines with J gene TRBJ1-1; possible D gene TRBD1, 5 bases. This CDR3 has 14 amino acids. V was cut by 2 bases and J by 0 bases, with 7 bases left in between. In germline, CDR1 is KGHSH, CDR2 LQKENI.

This rearrangement joins TRBV18 to TRBJ1-5; the D gene is possibly TRBD1 (6 bases). V was shortened by 3 bases and J by 9 bases, with 18 bases between the two germline ends. The CDR3 length is 15 residues. Germline values: CDR1 KGHSH, CDR2 LQKENI. Here the CDR3 reads CASSPQGGRWWPQHF. The CDR3 DNA reads as TGTGCCAGCTCACCCCAAGGGGGAAGGTGGTGGCCCCAGCATTTT.

The chain links TRBV19 to TRBJ2-3; 7 bases are a match to TRBD1. V lost 4 bases to trimming and J lost 0 bases; unmatched junction nucleotides: 4. The CDR3 length is 15 residues. Looked up from germline, CDR1 is LNHDA and CDR2 is SQIVND (reference sequence). The DNA for the CDR3 is TGTGCCAGTAGTACCGACAGGGTTAGCACAGATACGCAGTATTTT. This sequence encodes CASSTDRVSTDTQYF.

The chain joins TRBV6-5 to TRBJ2-7, with 7 bases matching TRBD1. This CDR3 contains 15 residues. CDR1 is MNHEY and CDR2 is SVGAGI in the germline V gene. After removal of 2 bases from V and 3 bases from J, the junction contained 7 bases not matched to a gene. The CDR3: CASSYKTGVLYEQYF. CDR3 nucleotide sequence: TGTGCCAGCAGTTACAAAACAGGGGTCCTCTACGAGCAGTACTTC.

The chain couples TRBV19 to TRBJ2-7; 9 nucleotides align to TRBD2. The CDR3 sequence is 15 residues long. V shed 2 bases, J shed 1 base, and the junction held 3 bases outside the gene matches. Germline V gives CDR1 LNHDA, CDR2 SQIVND (reference sequence). CDR3 residues: CASSIRAGGSYEQYF. CDR3 DNA sequence: TGTGCCAGTAGTATAAGAGCGGGGGGATCCTACGAGCAGTACTTC.

This chain uses TRBV7-8 with TRBJ1-3; TRBD1 agrees at 8 bases. Germline values: CDR1 SGHVS, CDR2 FQNEAQ. CDR3 length: 17 amino acids. V was pared by 5 bases and J by 0 bases, with 9 bases of the junction left unmatched. The chain's CDR3 is CASSLDTGGFSGNTIYF. The DNA of the CDR3 is TGTGCCAGCAGCCTAGACACAGGGGGTTTCTCTGGAAACACCATATATTTT.

The gene calls are TRBV3-1 (or the pseudogene TRBV3-2) and TRBJ1-1; the D is unclear. Germline CDR1 is LGHDT and CDR2 is YNNKEL (reference sequence). The CDR3 extends over 13 amino acids. V gave up 2 bases and J gave up 1 base, with 5 bases separating them. As DNA, the CDR3 is TGTGCCAGCAGCCAAAGGAGGAACACTGAAGCTTTCTTT. It codes for CASSQRRNTEAFF.

The V gene is TRBV7-3, the J gene TRBJ2-3, with TRBD2 matching over 8 bases. V lost 2 bases to trimming and J lost 1 base; unmatched junction nucleotides: 2. Germline values: CDR1 SGHTA, CDR2 FQGTGA. The CDR3 has 15 amino acids. The CDR3 DNA is TGTGCCAGCAGCTTAGGAGCGGGGGGCACAGATACGCAGTATTTT. This encodes CASSLGAGGTDTQYF.

This chain uses TRBV5-5 with TRBJ2-7, with 7 bases identical to TRBD1. The germline gives CDR1 SGHKS, CDR2 YYEKEE (reference sequence). V gave up 4 bases and J gave up 3 bases; unmatched junction bases: 10. The CDR3 loop spans 15 amino acids. In nucleotides, the CDR3 is TGTGCCAGCAGCCTACAGGGGACCACCCACTACGAGCAGTACTTC. As protein: CASSLQGTTHYEQYF.

The rearrangement joins TRBV7-2 to TRBJ2-3; D gene unclear. There are 14 residues in the CDR3. CDR1 and CDR2 (germline): SGHTA, FQGNSA. V was clipped by 8 bases and J by 8 bases, with 20 bases between them. DNA for the CDR3: TGTGCCAGCGCAGCTTGGGCTTCTTTGGGTACGCAGTATTTT. Translated, it gives CASAAWASLGTQYF.

This chain connects TRBV6-5 to TRBJ1-6; D may be TRBD1 (6 bases). CDR1 and CDR2 from the germline V gene are MNHEY and SVGAGI. V was pared by 9 bases and J by 13 bases, with 19 bases between. This CDR3 has 13 amino acids. CDR3 sequence reads: CASRWTDFDPLHF. Here the CDR3 DNA reads TGTGCCAGTCGCTGGACAGATTTTGATCCCCTCCACTTT.

The chain combines TRBV6-5 with TRBJ1-4; 8 bases match TRBD1. Trimming at V came to 6 bases and at J to 7 bases, leaving 7 bases not matched to a gene. The germline gives CDR1 MNHEY, CDR2 SVGAGI. The CDR3 covers 14 residues. The CDR3 DNA reads as TGTGCCAGCAGCTCAGGGGGCGGGCTTGAAAAACTGTTTTTT. It translates to CASSSGGGLEKLFF.

V and J are TRBV19 and TRBJ2-3, with 10 bases matching TRBD1. The germline CDR1 and CDR2 sequences are LNHDA and SQIVND (reference sequence). The CDR3 totals 15 residues. Germline trimming cut 4 bases from V and 7 bases from J; bases unmatched to any gene: 8. The CDR3, as DNA: TGTGCCAGTAGTAAAGGGGGGGACAGGGGACATACGCAGTATTTT. It is translated as CASSKGGDRGHTQYF.

The chain employs TRBV6-2 or TRBV6-3 and TRBJ2-2; TRBD2 might be the D (5 bases). The V and J ends lost 3 bases and 7 bases respectively, with 15 bases between them. The CDR3 length is 15 residues. CDR1 is MNHEY, CDR2 SVGEGT, per germline. CDR3: CASSYLPSAGGELFF. The CDR3 region has the DNA TGTGCCAGCAGTTATTTACCTTCGGCGGGCGGGGAGCTGTTTTTT.